This T cell receptor beta chain came from a study of blood T cell repertoires in COVID-19. Whole-study context: Spain, Italy and the United States supplied samples that represented acute and convalescent COVID-19.

Germline loops: CDR1 SNHLY, CDR2 FYNNEI. CDR3 size: 12 residues. The V and J ends lost 4 bases and 5 bases respectively, with 9 bases between them. Donors in Cohort 3 who had recovered were those with two negative PCRs, healthcare professional clearance, or resolution of their symptoms. Per the study methods: Nucleated cell number was recorded as an estimate derived from reference gene primer amplification. Using immunoSEQ multiplex PCR, the repertoire was profiled, and TCRdb retains in-frame clones only, with some absent. That table gives V, J and clone size, and the DNA gave D and trimming. There are approximately 350,000 clones in the sample; around 89% occur only once, and approximately 1% lies in the top ten.

This sequence originates from a man between 18 and 35 years old who had recovered from COVID-19. The sequenced material came from PBMCs or T cells enriched from blood (not recorded which). V is TRBV2 and J is TRBJ2-7; D may be TRBD1 (6 bases). For the CDR3, the DNA is TGTGCCAGCAGTGCACAGGGCCACGAGCAGTACTTC. Amino acids: CASSAQGHEQYF.